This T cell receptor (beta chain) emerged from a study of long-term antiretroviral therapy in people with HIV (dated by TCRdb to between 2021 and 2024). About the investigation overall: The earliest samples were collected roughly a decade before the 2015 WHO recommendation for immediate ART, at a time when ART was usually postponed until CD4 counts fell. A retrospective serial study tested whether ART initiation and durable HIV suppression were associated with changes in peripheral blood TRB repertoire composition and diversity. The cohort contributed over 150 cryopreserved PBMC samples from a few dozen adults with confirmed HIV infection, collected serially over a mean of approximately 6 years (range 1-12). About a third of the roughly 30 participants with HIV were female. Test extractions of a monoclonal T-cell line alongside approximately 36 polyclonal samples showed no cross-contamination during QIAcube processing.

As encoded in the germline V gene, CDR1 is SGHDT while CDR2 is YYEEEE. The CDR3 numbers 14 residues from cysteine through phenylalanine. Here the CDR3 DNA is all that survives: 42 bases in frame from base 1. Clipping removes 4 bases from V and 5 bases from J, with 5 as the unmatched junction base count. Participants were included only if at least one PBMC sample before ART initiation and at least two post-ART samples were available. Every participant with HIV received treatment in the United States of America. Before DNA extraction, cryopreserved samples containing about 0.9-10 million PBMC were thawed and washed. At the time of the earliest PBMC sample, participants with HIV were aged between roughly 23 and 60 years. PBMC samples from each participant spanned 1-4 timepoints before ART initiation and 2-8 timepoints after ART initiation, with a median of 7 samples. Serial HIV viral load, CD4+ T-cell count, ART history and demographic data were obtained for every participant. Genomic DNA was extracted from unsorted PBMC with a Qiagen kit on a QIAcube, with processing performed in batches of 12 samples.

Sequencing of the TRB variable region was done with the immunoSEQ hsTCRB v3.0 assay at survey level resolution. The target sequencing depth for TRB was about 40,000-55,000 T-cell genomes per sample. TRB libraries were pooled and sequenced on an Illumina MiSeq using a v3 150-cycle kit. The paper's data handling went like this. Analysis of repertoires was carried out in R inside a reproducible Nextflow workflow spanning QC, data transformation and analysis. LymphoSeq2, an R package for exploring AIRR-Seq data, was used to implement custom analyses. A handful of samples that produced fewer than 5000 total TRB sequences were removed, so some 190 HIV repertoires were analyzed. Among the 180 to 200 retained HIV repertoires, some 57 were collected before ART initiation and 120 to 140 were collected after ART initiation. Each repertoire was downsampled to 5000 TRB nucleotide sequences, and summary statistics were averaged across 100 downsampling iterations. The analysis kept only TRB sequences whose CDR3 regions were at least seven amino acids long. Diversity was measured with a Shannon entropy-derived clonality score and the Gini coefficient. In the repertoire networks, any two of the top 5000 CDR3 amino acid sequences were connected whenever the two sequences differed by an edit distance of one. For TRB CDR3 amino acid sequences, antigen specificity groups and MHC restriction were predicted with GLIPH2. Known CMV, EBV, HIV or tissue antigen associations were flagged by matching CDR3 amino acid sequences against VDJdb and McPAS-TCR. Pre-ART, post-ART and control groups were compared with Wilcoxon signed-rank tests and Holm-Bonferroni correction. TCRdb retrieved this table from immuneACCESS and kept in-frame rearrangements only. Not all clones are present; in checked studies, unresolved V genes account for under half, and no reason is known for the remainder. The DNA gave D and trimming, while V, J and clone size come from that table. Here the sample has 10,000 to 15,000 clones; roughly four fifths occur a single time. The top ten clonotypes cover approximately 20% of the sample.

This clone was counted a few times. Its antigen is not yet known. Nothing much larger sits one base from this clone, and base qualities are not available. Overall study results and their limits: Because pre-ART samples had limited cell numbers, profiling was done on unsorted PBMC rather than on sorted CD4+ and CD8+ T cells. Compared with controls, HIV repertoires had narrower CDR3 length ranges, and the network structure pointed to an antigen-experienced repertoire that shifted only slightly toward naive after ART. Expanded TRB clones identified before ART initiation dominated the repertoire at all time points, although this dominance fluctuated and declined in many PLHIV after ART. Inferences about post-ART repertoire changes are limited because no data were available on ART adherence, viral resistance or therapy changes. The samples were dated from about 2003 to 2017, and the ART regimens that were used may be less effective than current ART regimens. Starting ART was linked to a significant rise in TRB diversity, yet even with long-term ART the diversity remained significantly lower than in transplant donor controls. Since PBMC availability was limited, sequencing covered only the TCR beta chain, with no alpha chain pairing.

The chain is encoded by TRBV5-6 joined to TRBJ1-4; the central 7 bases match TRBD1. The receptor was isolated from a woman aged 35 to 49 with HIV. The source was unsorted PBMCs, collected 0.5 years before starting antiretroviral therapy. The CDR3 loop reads CASSRDRLNEKLFF. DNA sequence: TGTGCCAGCAGCCGGGACAGACTAAATGAAAAACTGTTTTTT.